This T cell receptor (beta chain) was found in a study of molecular identifiers for immune sequencing clone quantification. Methods described previously, with TCR primers listed, were used for bulk TCR libraries. MiXCR was run by TCRdb on the PCR reads, yielding one entry per CDR3 protein. The table shows about 510,000 distinct CDR3 sequences, with about a fifth occurring only once. Study-level findings and limits: Amid around 980,000 naive cells, spiked Jurkat TCR RNA from one cell was reportedly still detectable. Over 97% of CMV-specific effector molecules, but under 1% of naive ones, were in clones above 20 copies.

V dropped 10 bases and J dropped 2 bases, with 4 bases sitting between them. This CDR3 region has 10 residues. This clonotype has a count of ten or more. Its target is unknown. A CD8+CD4-CCR7+CD45RA+ phenotype served as the sorting definition for naive CD8 T cells. This TCR was sampled from a human donor in good health. Some libraries in this study had Jurkat cell RNA spiked in. Sequencing was performed on naive CD8+ T cells from blood, with Jurkat cell RNA spiked in. As for subset: FACS-sorted CD8+CD4-CCR7+CD45RA+ naive T cells. The rearrangement uses TRBV12-3 or TRBV12-4 and TRBJ2-3; D unclear. CDR3 amino acids: CAIHTDTQYF. The CDR3 nucleotides read TGTGCCATCCACACAGATACGCAGTATTTT.